The source of this T cell receptor (beta chain) is a study of response to subunit inactivated influenza vaccine. The study, taken as a whole, reports: Authors suggested few new T cells are recruited by each seasonal influenza vaccination.

Each CDR3 protein gets one entry after TCRdb re-called the RT-PCR reads with MiXCR. The table lists some 160,000 distinct CDR3 sequences, under 13% of them singletons. The germline V gene encodes CDR1 SGHKS and CDR2 YYEKEE (reference sequence). The length of the CDR3 is 15 residues. Trimming took 2 bases from V and 2 from J, leaving 11 bases between them. This clonotype was observed a handful of times. Its antigen remains unidentified. Sequenced material: non-naive T cells sorted from PBMCs, taken 40 to 50 days after vaccination. This receptor was obtained from a man aged 50 or older who received an inactivated influenza vaccine. The V call is TRBV5-5, the J call TRBJ2-1, with D perhaps TRBD1 (5 bases). DNA for the CDR3: TGTGCCAGCAGCTTCAAATTGGACACCTACAATGAGCAGTTCTTC. This gives the protein CASSFKLDTYNEQFF.